These 5 T cell receptor beta chains originate from one sample sequenced in a study of blood T cell repertoires in COVID-19. TCRdb keeps only in-frame clones here, not all; method: immunoSEQ multiplex PCR. The table includes approximately 300,000 clones, 87% detected once. Sequenced material: PBMCs or T cells enriched from blood (not recorded which). The source of these receptors is a woman aged 25 to 39 who had recovered from COVID-19.

This chain uses TRBV27 with TRBJ2-1; TRBD1 agrees at 10 bases. The V segment lost 6 bases and the J segment 4 bases; nucleotides outside the gene matches: 6. In germline, CDR1 is MNHEY, CDR2 SMNVEV (reference sequence). The CDR3 has 15 residues. This CDR3 reads CASSPGTGVYNEQFF. CDR3 bases: TGTGCCAGCAGCCCCGGGACAGGGGTGTACAATGAGCAGTTCTTC.

The chain joins TRBV4-1 to TRBJ1-5; weak D call: TRBD1 (5 bases). Trimming took 1 base from V and 6 from J, leaving 10 bases between them. The germline gives CDR1 MGHRA, CDR2 YSYEKL. The CDR3 has 14 amino acids. As DNA, the CDR3 is TGCGCCAGCAGCCAAGTTGGGGGGATTCAGCCCCAGCATTTT. Encoded protein: CASSQVGGIQPQHF.

The V gene is TRBV5-1, the J gene TRBJ2-5; 8 bases are a match to TRBD1. The CDR3 loop spans 15 amino acids. The germline CDR1 and CDR2 sequences are SGHRS and YFSETQ. J lost 5 bases, V lost 4 bases, and 10 bases had no gene match. Here the CDR3 DNA reads TGCGCCAGCAGCAGGACCGGGACAGGCAGTGAGACCCAGTACTTC. This translates into CASSRTGTGSETQYF.

This clone was found once. The rearrangement uses TRBV6-2 or TRBV6-3 and TRBJ1-1, with D perhaps TRBD1 (5 bases). The CDR3 is made up of 15 amino acids. Germline CDR1 reads MNHEY; CDR2 reads SVGEGT. Trimming removed 6 bases at V and 4 bases at J, with 18 bases between. This chain's CDR3 is CASSRRRDWGTEAFF. The DNA for the CDR3 is TGTGCCAGCAGCCGCCGCAGGGATTGGGGCACTGAAGCTTTCTTT.

The chain employs TRBV6-5 and TRBJ1-5, with D tentatively TRBD1 (6 bases). Germline CDR1 reads MNHEY; CDR2 reads SVGAGI. V lost 2 bases and J lost 6, with 11 bases in between. The CDR3 has 14 amino acids. The CDR3: CASSYRTVFQPQHF. As DNA, the CDR3 is TGTGCCAGCAGTTACCGGACAGTTTTTCAGCCCCAGCATTTT.